The clone carrying this T cell receptor beta chain was seen more than once but under ten times. Its antigen is not identified. A single record per CDR3 protein comes from TCRdb applying MiXCR to the reads. This sample yields about 71,000 distinct CDR3 sequences, of which about a fifth are seen a single time; 8.3% belongs to the top ten. This specimen belongs to a study of type 1 regulatory T cells. Whole-study findings and limits: Type 1 regulatory T cells had a more restricted TCR repertoire than non-type 1 regulatory T cells.

Trimming stripped 3 bases from V and 4 bases from J, with 9 bases between. The CDR3 totals 12 residues. In germline, CDR1 is DFQATT, CDR2 SNEGSKA (reference sequence). The V call is TRBV20-1, the J call TRBJ2-5, with D hard to call. This receptor was identified in a human donor in good health. Sequencing was performed on cultured type 1 regulatory T (Tr1) cells, either the whole culture or a sorted fraction (not recorded which). CDR3 protein: CSASEWGETQYF. DNA for the CDR3: TGCAGTGCTAGCGAGTGGGGAGAGACCCAGTACTTC.